This TCR beta chain comes out of a study of Tregs in tolerant kidney transplant recipients. Study-wide results and limits: Activated donor B cell expansion appeared to reveal the most relevant donor-specific TCRbeta repertoire. Validation in larger populations is needed because few patients were studied. Biological reproducibility was not directly addressed in this study.

Concerning this clone itself: The target antigen is unknown.

Some clones are missing from TCRdb's copy, which holds only in-frame ones; the method was immunoSEQ multiplex PCR. The table lists 240,000 or so clones, roughly 80% of them singletons. The source is a human donor in good health. The sequenced sample was CD4+ T cells from blood.

The CDR3 DNA is TGTGCCAGCTCATCCCGGCCCTCAGATACGCAGTATTTT. This encodes CASSSRPSDTQYF. The chain couples TRBV18 to TRBJ2-3; no firm D call. The CDR3 loop spans 13 amino acids. Germline values: CDR1 KGHSH, CDR2 LQKENI. The V and J ends lost 5 bases and 4 bases respectively, with 10 bases between them.